The 20 T cell receptor beta chains in this list originate from one sample, sequenced in a study of cytomegalovirus exposure and HLA in healthy donors. The PCR used 60 Vbeta and 13 Jbeta primers. Profiled with immunoSEQ multiplex PCR; TCRdb holds only in-frame clones, not every one. The table gives 150,000 to 200,000 clones; the top ten clones make up about 0.74% of it. Sequencing was carried out using PBMCs. The origin of the receptors is a boy aged 5-17 years in good health and CMV-seronegative.

The chain couples TRBV7-2 to TRBJ2-2, with TRBD2 matching 9 bases. This CDR3 has 17 residues. Germline lookup yields CDR1 SGHTA and CDR2 FQGNSA. J gave up 5 bases and V 5 bases, and 12 bases lay outside the gene matches. DNA of the CDR3: TGTGCCAGCAGCCCAAGCAGCGGGGGGTGGGGGACCGGGGAGCTGTTTTTT. Translated, it gives CASSPSSGGWGTGELFF.

The CDR3, as DNA: TGTGCCAGCAGCCTCTCGTCGCGGTCGGTATCGGAAGAGACCCAGTACTTC. Amino acid sequence: CASSLSSRSVSEETQYF. The V call is TRBV9, the J call TRBJ2-5, with no clear D. Germline V gene lookup returns CDR1 SGDLS and CDR2 YYNGEE. The V and J ends lost 4 bases and 3 bases respectively, with 22 bases between them. This CDR3 has 17 amino acids.

The CDR3 region has the DNA TGTGCCAGCAGCCATAGGGGCAGGACCATCTATGGCTACACCTTC. Amino acids: CASSHRGRTIYGYTF. The V gene is TRBV11-2, the J gene TRBJ1-2; D is perhaps TRBD1 (5 bases). V was clipped by 5 bases and J by 4 bases, with 17 bases between them. This CDR3 is 15 amino acids long. Germline V lookup: CDR1 SGHAT, CDR2 FQNNGV.

CDR3 DNA: TGTGCCAGCAGTTTAGGAGGGGTGGACGAGCAGTACTTC. It yields the protein CASSLGGVDEQYF. The chain has TRBV27 and TRBJ2-7; D may be TRBD2 (6 bases). V lost 2 bases and J 5 bases, leaving 10 bases between the germline ends. Germline loops: CDR1 MNHEY, CDR2 SMNVEV (reference sequence). The CDR3 extends over 13 amino acids.

V and J are TRBV27 and TRBJ2-3; no reliable D call. V lost 0 bases, J lost 2 bases, and 9 bases lay in between. Germline V CDR1 and CDR2: MNHEY, SMNVEV (reference sequence). CDR3 length: 15 amino acids. The CDR3 spells CASSLSRLATDTQYF. CDR3 coding DNA: TGTGCCAGCAGTTTATCCCGGTTAGCCACAGATACGCAGTATTTT.

V and J are TRBV11-1 and TRBJ1-2; 8 bases agree with TRBD1. The CDR3 sequence is 15 residues long. The V segment lost 5 bases and the J segment 3 bases; nucleotides outside the gene matches: 8. The germline gives CDR1 SGHAT, CDR2 FQDESV (reference sequence). Here the CDR3 reads CASSPGQAIYYGYTF. CDR3 coding DNA: TGTGCCAGCAGCCCGGGACAGGCCATATACTATGGCTACACCTTC.

V is TRBV2 and J is TRBJ2-7, with D possibly TRBD1 on 5 matching bases. The CDR3 sequence is 12 residues long. Trimming cost V 8 bases and J 4 bases, with 12 bases left between them. Per germline, CDR1 SNHLY and CDR2 FYNNEI. The CDR3 loop reads CASRAQGYEQYF. The CDR3 region has the DNA TGTGCCAGCCGTGCTCAGGGATACGAGCAGTACTTC.

This chain links TRBV11-3 with TRBJ2-3; 7 bases fit TRBD2. CDR1 is SGHNT, CDR2 YENEEA, per germline. CDR3 length: 15 residues. After removal of 0 bases from V and 0 bases from J, the junction contained 0 bases not matched to a gene. The CDR3 loop reads CASSLEGGSTDTQYF. Here the CDR3 DNA reads TGTGCCAGCAGCTTAGAGGGGGGGAGCACAGATACGCAGTATTTT.

The J gene is TRBJ1-1, the V gene TRBV5-1, with TRBD1 identical over 7 bases. Germline V gene sequence: CDR1 SGHRS, CDR2 YFSETQ. The CDR3 is made up of 12 amino acids. J gave up 8 bases and V 4 bases, and 5 bases lay outside the gene matches. This chain's CDR3 is CASSRDSGEAFF. Written as DNA, the CDR3 is TGCGCCAGCAGCCGGGACAGCGGCGAAGCTTTCTTT.

This chain joins TRBV5-1 and TRBJ2-5; 11 bases are a match to TRBD2. Germline V gives CDR1 SGHRS, CDR2 YFSETQ. The trim removed 3 bases at V and 5 bases at J, leaving 9 bases unmatched. This CDR3 is 16 amino acids long. CDR3 amino acids: CASSYSALAGDETQYF. CDR3 bases: TGCGCCAGCAGCTACTCCGCACTAGCGGGGGATGAGACCCAGTACTTC.

CDR3 in amino acids: CASSHRGQGDGYTF. The CDR3 nucleotides read TGTGCCAGCAGCCATCGTGGGCAGGGCGATGGCTACACCTTC. The J gene is TRBJ1-2, the V gene TRBV7-3; maybe TRBD1 (5 bases). The CDR3 sequence is 14 residues long. V lost 5 bases, J lost 6 bases, and 16 bases lay in between. The V gene's germline CDR1 is SGHTA and CDR2 FQGTGA.

As DNA, the CDR3 is TGTGCCAGCAGCATACAGCGGGGGGACAACAATGAGCAGTTCTTC. It specifies CASSIQRGDNNEQFF. This chain joins TRBV5-4 and TRBJ2-1; 9 nucleotides match TRBD2. The CDR3 covers 15 residues. V lost 4 bases, J lost 5 bases, and 7 bases stayed unmatched. CDR1 SGHNT and CDR2 YYREEE come from the germline V gene (reference sequence).

The rearrangement joins TRBV7-6 to TRBJ2-1; 8 bases map to TRBD2. The V segment lost 5 bases and the J segment 5 bases; nucleotides outside the gene matches: 11. In germline, CDR1 is SGHVS, CDR2 FNYEAQ. CDR3 length: 16 amino acids. CDR3 sequence: CASSPGGIKGNNEQFF. The CDR3, as DNA: TGTGCCAGCAGCCCGGGAGGGATCAAGGGGAACAATGAGCAGTTCTTC.

V gene TRBV7-2 combines with J gene TRBJ1-2; D is unresolved. CDR1 and CDR2 from the germline V gene are SGHTA and FQGNSA. Trimming left V 4 bases short and J 10 bases short, with 10 bases between. The CDR3 spans 11 residues. The CDR3 sequence is CASSSTVLYTF. CDR3 in DNA: TGTGCCAGCAGCTCTACAGTACTCTACACCTTC.

The rearrangement uses TRBV5-4 and TRBJ1-1, with no clear D. The CDR3 contains 13 residues. Per the germline V gene, CDR1 is SGHNT and CDR2 is YYREEE (reference sequence). V was clipped by 4 bases and J by 5 bases, with 12 bases between them. DNA of the CDR3: TGTGCCAGCAGCGCCCGTCCTAAGACTGAAGCTTTCTTT. It yields the protein CASSARPKTEAFF.

The rearrangement uses TRBV2 and TRBJ2-1; a weak D match, TRBD2 (6 bases). The CDR3 spans 14 residues. The V end was cut by 6 bases, the J end by 8 bases, with 17 bases between. Germline-derived CDR1 and CDR2 are SNHLY and FYNNEI. In nucleotides, the CDR3 is TGTGCCAGCAGAGGGGACTCGGAAGGGCATGAGCAGTTCTTC. Its protein product is CASRGDSEGHEQFF. Combining the CDR3 with reference TRBV2 and TRBJ2-1 gives the whole variable domain EPEVTQTPSHQVTQMGQEVILRCVPISNHLYFYWYRQILGQKVEFLVSFYNNEISEKSEIFDDQFSVERPDGSNFTLKIRSTKLEDSAMYFCASRGDSEGHEQFFGPGTRLTVL.

This chain links TRBV9 with TRBJ1-3, with TRBD1 as a possible D gene (5 bases). This CDR3 spans 15 amino acids. The V and J ends lost 2 bases and 2 bases respectively, with 11 bases between them. CDR1 and CDR2 from the germline V gene are SGDLS and YYNGEE. This chain's CDR3 is CASSVATDPGNTIYF. In nucleotides, the CDR3 is TGTGCCAGCAGCGTTGCGACAGACCCTGGAAACACCATATATTTT.

V is TRBV27 and J is TRBJ2-7, with 9 positions matching TRBD1. Germline V gene lookup returns CDR1 MNHEY and CDR2 SMNVEV (reference sequence). J lost 0 bases, V lost 4 bases, and 4 bases had no gene match. This CDR3 is 15 amino acids long. The CDR3 region has the DNA TGTGCCAGCAGTTCCCACAGGGGGCTCTCCTACGAGCAGTACTTC. Its protein product is CASSSHRGLSYEQYF.

CDR3 nucleotides: TGTGCCAGCACCCCCAGGGGGTTTGGGAGCGAGCAGTACTTC. Residues: CASTPRGFGSEQYF. This chain links TRBV7-2 with TRBJ2-7; 7 nucleotides align to TRBD1. Unmatched junction bases numbered 12, after V lost 7 bases and J lost 6 bases. The CDR3 consists of 14 residues. Germline V gene lookup returns CDR1 SGHTA and CDR2 FQGNSA.

V is TRBV18 and J is TRBJ1-1, with D perhaps matching TRBD1 (5 bases). The germline V and J ends were trimmed by 3 bases and 1 base, with 12 bases remaining between them. Germline CDR1 reads KGHSH; CDR2 reads LQKENI. The CDR3 sequence is 15 residues long. DNA for the CDR3: TGTGCCAGCTCACCTGACCAGGGTCGGAACACTGAAGCTTTCTTT. Residues: CASSPDQGRNTEAFF.